The clone carrying this TCR beta chain came up many times. Its matching antigen is unknown. This sample stems from a study of naive and memory T cell subsets. Study conclusions and caveats: This RNA-based method may be sensitive to activation-related transcript changes.

The library had UMIs added by 3' ligation of an oligonucleotide to TCR cDNA. Whole-blood samples were roughly 2.3 ml of peripheral blood from healthy adult volunteers. The SP2 primer and nested alpha and beta constant region primers amplified ligated cDNA in four rounds. Alpha and beta constant region primers primed reverse transcription for blood and skin samples. TCRdb itself ran the 5' RACE reads through MiXCR, one entry per CDR3 protein. The sample has around 56,000 distinct CDR3 sequences; 6.5% to 8.5% are singletons. This TCR came from a female donor in good health.

In nucleotides, the CDR3 is TGTGCCAGCAGCTTAAGACCCCCAGGCCAGGGTCCCACAGATACGCAGTATTTT. Its protein product is CASSLRPPGQGPTDTQYF. The rearrangement joins TRBV7-3 to TRBJ2-3, with a weak D call TRBD1 (5 bases). The CDR3 covers 18 residues. Trimming took off 1 base at V and 2 bases at J, with 19 bases between the two ends. CDR1 is SGHTA, CDR2 FQGTGA, per germline.